Each of the 28 T cell receptor beta chains below was sequenced from the same sample in a study of blood T cell repertoires in COVID-19. Measured with immunoSEQ multiplex PCR; TCRdb has only the in-frame clones, and not every one. The top ten clones hold around 13% of a sample with tens of thousands of clones, around four fifths of them seen once. Source material: peripheral blood. The receptors here all came from a human donor in a cohort sampled during active COVID-19.

V is TRBV23-1 and J is TRBJ2-1; 10 bases are a match to TRBD1. TRBV23-1 is known as an ORF, though its function is uncertain. The CDR3 is made up of 16 amino acids. The V segment lost 2 bases and the J segment 9 bases; nucleotides outside the gene matches: 10. Here the CDR3 DNA reads TGCGCCAGCAGTCAAACCCAAACGACAGGGGGCGGTGAGCAGTTCTTC. It is translated as CASSQTQTTGGGEQFF.

There are a few counts of this clone. The rearrangement links TRBV5-4 to TRBJ1-1; maybe TRBD1 (6 bases). CDR3 size: 14 residues. Germline CDR1 is SGHNT and CDR2 is YYREEE (reference sequence). The V end lost 4 bases, the J end lost 0 bases, and 10 bases lay between the germline ends. CDR3 loop: CASSLTGMNTEAFF. CDR3 nucleotides: TGTGCCAGCAGCCTGACAGGTATGAACACTGAAGCTTTCTTT.

The J gene is TRBJ1-2, the V gene TRBV30; 7 nucleotides align to TRBD1. V shed 0 bases, J shed 5 bases, and the junction held 9 bases outside the gene matches. Per the germline V gene, CDR1 is GTSNPN and CDR2 is SVGIG (reference sequence). CDR3 size: 15 residues. CDR3 residues: CAWSVEDRWRYGYTF. CDR3 nucleotides: TGTGCCTGGAGTGTAGAGGACAGGTGGCGGTATGGCTACACCTTC.

This clone was found once. This chain links TRBV6-2 or TRBV6-3 with TRBJ1-1; TRBD1 matches 9 bases. This CDR3 comprises 15 residues. Germline V gene lookup returns CDR1 MNHEY and CDR2 SVGEGT. The V and J ends lost 5 bases and 1 base, in that order; junction bases with no gene match: 5. The CDR3 sequence is CASSTGGAGNTEAFF. The CDR3 DNA reads as TGTGCCAGCAGTACAGGGGGCGCTGGGAACACTGAAGCTTTCTTT.

The V call is TRBV5-1, the J call TRBJ1-6; the D gene is possibly TRBD1 (5 bases). The CDR3 spans 17 residues. Looked up from germline, CDR1 is SGHRS and CDR2 is YFSETQ. The ends were cut back, 0 bases at V and 7 bases at J, with 17 bases in the middle. Here the CDR3 reads CASSLGFGRGRNSPLHF. The CDR3 bases are TGCGCCAGCAGCTTGGGCTTCGGGCGGGGCCGGAATTCACCCCTCCACTTT. Full variable domain (remainder filled in from reference TRBV5-1 and TRBJ1-6): KAGVTQTPRYLIKTRGQQVTLSCSPISGHRSVSWYQQTPGQGLQFLFEYFSETQRNKGNFPGRFSGRQFSNSRSEMNVSTLELGDSALYLCASSLGFGRGRNSPLHFGNGTRLTVT.

The chain couples TRBV3-1 (or the pseudogene TRBV3-2) to TRBJ2-7; D is unclear. The CDR3 contains 13 residues. The V end was cut by 0 bases, the J end by 3 bases, with 6 bases between. Germline V gene data show CDR1 as LGHDT and CDR2 as YNNKEL (reference sequence). CDR3 DNA sequence: TGTGCCAGCAGCCAAGAAGTCAGCTACGAGCAGTACTTC. Its protein is CASSQEVSYEQYF.

This chain joins TRBV7-2 and TRBJ2-7; weak D call: TRBD1 (5 bases). Trimming pared 5 bases from V and 2 bases from J, leaving 19 bases between. The CDR3 extends over 16 amino acids. Per the germline V gene, CDR1 is SGHTA and CDR2 is FQGNSA. The CDR3 sequence is CASSPPNRIRAYEQYF. The CDR3 coding sequence is TGTGCCAGCAGCCCTCCAAACCGAATCAGGGCCTACGAGCAGTACTTC. Full variable domain (missing parts from reference TRBV7-2 and TRBJ2-7): GAGVSQSPSNKVTEKGKDVELRCDPISGHTALYWYRQSLGQGLEFLIYFQGNSAPDKSGLPSDRFSAERTGGSVSTLTIQRTQQEDSAVYLCASSPPNRIRAYEQYFGPGTRLTVT.

The chain uses TRBV6-6 and TRBJ1-3; 7 bases map to TRBD1. Unmatched junction bases numbered 2, after V lost 4 bases and J lost 2 bases. From germline, CDR1 is MNHNY and CDR2 SVGAGI (reference sequence). This CDR3 contains 14 residues. CDR3 residues: CASSSTGAGNTIYF. CDR3 DNA sequence: TGTGCCAGCAGTTCTACAGGGGCTGGAAACACCATATATTTT.

This clone was seen a single time. The CDR3 is CASRLFVGESRNTEAFF. CDR3 sequence (DNA): TGTGCCAGCAGACTCTTTGTCGGGGAGAGTAGAAACACTGAAGCTTTCTTT. The rearrangement links TRBV27 to TRBJ1-1; D gene uncertain. The CDR3 runs 17 residues. The germline CDR1 and CDR2 sequences are MNHEY and SMNVEV (reference sequence). Trimming took off 6 bases at V and 2 bases at J, with 22 bases between the two ends.

This chain joins TRBV6-5 and TRBJ1-4; D is ambiguous. Trimming shortened V by 2 bases and J by 1 base, and 8 bases separated the two germline ends. CDR1 is MNHEY, CDR2 SVGAGI, per germline. The CDR3 is 15 amino acids. In DNA form, the CDR3 reads TGTGCCAGCAGTTACCGACAACGAACTAATGAAAAACTGTTTTTT. This translates into CASSYRQRTNEKLFF.

The genes are TRBV2 and TRBJ2-7; 7 bases agree with TRBD1. Germline trimming cut 8 bases from V and 2 bases from J; bases unmatched to any gene: 6. Germline V CDR1 and CDR2: SNHLY, FYNNEI. The CDR3 runs to 13 residues. The CDR3 bases are TGTGCCAGCGAACCGGGACAGACCTACGAGCAGTACTTC. Amino acid sequence: CASEPGQTYEQYF.

The chain carries TRBV19 and TRBJ1-5; D not resolved. V was pared by 3 bases and J by 2 bases, with 11 bases between. CDR3 length: 15 amino acids. Germline lookup yields CDR1 LNHDA and CDR2 SQIVND (reference sequence). The CDR3 DNA follows: TGTGCCAGTAGTATGGGCTGGTTAGGCAATCAGCCCCAGCATTTT. It is translated as CASSMGWLGNQPQHF. The variable domain in full, with the rest retrieved from reference TRBV19 and TRBJ1-5, is DGGITQSPKYLFRKEGQNVTLSCEQNLNHDAMYWYRQDPGQGLRLIYYSQIVNDFQKGDIAEGYSVSREKKESFPLTVTSAQKNPTAFYLCASSMGWLGNQPQHFGDGTRLSIL.

The V gene is TRBV30, the J gene TRBJ1-3; 7 nucleotides align to TRBD1. Trimming at V came to 1 base and at J to 4 bases, leaving 7 bases not matched to a gene. Germline-derived CDR1 and CDR2 are GTSNPN and SVGIG (reference sequence). CDR3 length: 15 amino acids. CDR3 DNA sequence: TGTGCCTGGAGTGAGGGGACAGTTTTCGGAAACACCATATATTTT. Its translation is CAWSEGTVFGNTIYF.

This clone has at least ten counts. This chain links TRBV27 with TRBJ2-7; 8 bases match TRBD2. Per the germline V gene, CDR1 is MNHEY and CDR2 is SMNVEV (reference sequence). Germline trimming cut 7 bases from V and 1 base from J; bases unmatched to any gene: 3. There are 13 residues in the CDR3. The CDR3 is CASTPGGSYEQYF. The CDR3 DNA reads TGTGCCAGCACCCCGGGGGGGTCCTACGAGCAGTACTTC.

The chain links TRBV3-1 (or the pseudogene TRBV3-2) to TRBJ2-5, with D possibly matching TRBD2 (5 bases). This CDR3 region has 14 residues. The V gene lost 2 bases and the J gene lost 5 bases, with 12 bases spanning the gap. The V gene's germline CDR1 is LGHDT and CDR2 YNNKEL (reference sequence). The CDR3 sequence is CASSQRTQLETQYF. The CDR3 DNA reads as TGTGCCAGCAGCCAACGGACTCAGCTGGAGACCCAGTACTTC.

This chain connects TRBV30 to TRBJ2-7; a possible D gene is TRBD2 (6 bases). Trimming removed 4 bases from V and 2 bases from J, with 12 bases in between. The CDR3 consists of 13 residues. The germline V gene has CDR1 GTSNPN and CDR2 SVGIG (reference sequence). Here the CDR3 reads CAWNRRGTYEQYF. CDR3 in DNA: TGTGCCTGGAACAGACGGGGGACCTACGAGCAGTACTTC.

This clone appeared many times. This chain uses TRBV7-9 with TRBJ2-7, with D possibly being TRBD1 (5 bases). CDR1 and CDR2 from the germline V gene are SEHNR and FQNEAQ (reference sequence). The ends were cut back, 5 bases at V and 3 bases at J, with 17 bases in the middle. The CDR3 spans 15 residues. Written as DNA, the CDR3 is TGTGCCAGCAGCCCCGGGTTTACAGGAATCTACGAGCAGTACTTC. The encoded protein is CASSPGFTGIYEQYF.

CDR3 nucleotide sequence: TGTGCCAGCAGCCCGATCGGGGAGTCCGAAAAACTGTTTTTT. It translates to CASSPIGESEKLFF. J is TRBJ1-4 and V is TRBV3-1 (or the pseudogene TRBV3-2); D gene ambiguous. Between the trimmed V and J ends, which lost 4 bases and 8 bases, there was a span of 14 bases. CDR1 is LGHDT, CDR2 YNNKEL, per germline (reference sequence). The CDR3 has 14 amino acids.

V and J are TRBV10-3 and TRBJ2-2; D is uncertain. Per germline, CDR1 ENHRY and CDR2 SYGVKD. The V gene lost 4 bases and the J gene lost 9 bases, with 6 bases spanning the gap. The CDR3 length is 11 residues. CDR3 nucleotide sequence: TGTGCCATCAGTGCCTCCCGGGAGCTGTTTTTT. It encodes CAISASRELFF.

This chain connects TRBV18 to TRBJ1-6; TRBD1 is a possible D gene (6 bases). Germline assignment: CDR1 KGHSH and CDR2 LQKENI. V lost 3 bases and J 1 base, leaving 16 bases between the germline ends. The CDR3 is 18 amino acids. CDR3 DNA sequence: TGTGCCAGCTCACCGATGACAGGCCGGGGTTCCTATAATTCACCCCTCCACTTT. It encodes CASSPMTGRGSYNSPLHF.

This clone was seen once. The chain combines TRBV7-2 with TRBJ1-1; perhaps TRBD1 as D (6 bases). The ends were cut back, 1 base at V and 5 bases at J, with 14 bases in the middle. Germline V gives CDR1 SGHTA, CDR2 FQGNSA. CDR3 length: 15 residues. This CDR3 is CASSLVGGAGTEAFF. The CDR3 coding sequence is TGTGCCAGCAGCTTAGTTGGGGGCGCAGGGACTGAAGCTTTCTTT.

This clone has a handful of counts. The chain has TRBV10-3 and TRBJ1-2; the D is unclear. Trimming removed 4 bases at V and 2 bases at J, with 14 bases between. CDR3 size: 15 residues. Germline-derived CDR1 and CDR2 are ENHRY and SYGVKD. The CDR3 nucleotides are TGTGCCATCAGTGCAGGTGGCAGCCTGAACTATGGCTACACCTTC. Amino acid sequence: CAISAGGSLNYGYTF.

This chain uses TRBV28 with TRBJ1-3; TRBD1 agrees at 7 bases. In germline, CDR1 is MDHEN, CDR2 SYDVKM. The CDR3 is made up of 15 amino acids. J gave up 4 bases and V 3 bases, and 6 bases lay outside the gene matches. DNA of the CDR3: TGTGCCAGCAGTTTCCACAGGGGCTCGGGAAACACCATATATTTT. Its protein is CASSFHRGSGNTIYF.

The chain carries TRBV5-4 and TRBJ2-2, with D possibly matching TRBD2 (6 bases). Germline V gene sequence: CDR1 SGHNT, CDR2 YYREEE (reference sequence). The length of the CDR3 is 15 residues. The V gene lost 4 bases and the J gene lost 3 bases, with 13 bases spanning the gap. Here the CDR3 reads CASSPLGEDTGELFF. DNA for the CDR3: TGTGCCAGCAGCCCGTTGGGGGAGGACACCGGGGAGCTGTTTTTT.

This chain links TRBV6-2 or TRBV6-3 with TRBJ2-3; D unclear. This CDR3 has 14 amino acids. CDR1 is MNHEY and CDR2 is SVGEGT in the germline V gene. V was pared by 2 bases and J by 0 bases, with 6 bases between. The CDR3 spells CASSYRRSTDTQYF. The CDR3 nucleotides read TGTGCCAGCAGTTACCGGCGGAGCACAGATACGCAGTATTTT.

The chain combines TRBV7-2 with TRBJ2-1; 8 positions match TRBD2. CDR1 is SGHTA and CDR2 is FQGNSA in the germline V gene. The CDR3 spans 17 residues. Trimming at V came to 1 base and at J to 5 bases, leaving 10 bases not matched to a gene. The CDR3 reads CASSLVSSGLVHNEQFF. For the CDR3, the DNA is TGTGCCAGCAGCTTAGTCTCTTCGGGACTAGTTCACAATGAGCAGTTCTTC.

The chain employs TRBV29-1 and TRBJ1-2, with 9 bases aligning to TRBD1. The V gene's germline CDR1 is SQVTM and CDR2 ANQGSEA. The CDR3 runs 13 residues. Unmatched junction bases numbered 6, after V lost 5 bases and J lost 5 bases. CDR3 sequence (DNA): TGCAGCGTTTTTAGGGACAGGGATTATGGCTACACCTTC. Translation: CSVFRDRDYGYTF.

The chain carries TRBV7-9 and TRBJ2-7; 10 bases match TRBD1. The V gene's germline CDR1 is SEHNR and CDR2 FQNEAQ (reference sequence). The CDR3 consists of 14 residues. V gave up 5 bases and J gave up 3 bases; unmatched junction bases: 4. The CDR3 nucleotides read TGTGCCAGCAGCCCAGGACAGGGGGGCTACGAGCAGTACTTC. Amino acid sequence: CASSPGQGGYEQYF.